These 19 T cell receptor beta chains were sequenced from one sample in a study of regulatory T cells in long-lasting Graves disease. Construction of the TCR beta libraries employed iRepertoire HTBI primers in conjunction with Arm-PCR of CDR3 regions. Using its own MiXCR run on the multiplex PCR reads, TCRdb lists one record per CDR3 protein. The profile covers roughly 420,000 distinct CDR3 sequences, with less than 20% appearing a single time and approximately 12% taken by the ten largest. Specified time point: newly diagnosed GD, antithyroid drugs for less than 3 months. The TCR library was prepared using RNA isolated from PBMCs. The same data also went into a second study, on T cells in Graves' hyperthyroidism and ophthalmopathy.

The sample here was peripheral blood mononuclear cells (PBMCs), taken at new diagnosis, from a patient treated with antithyroid drugs. The receptor set was obtained from a woman aged 30 to 39 with Graves disease.

This clonotype was detected ten times or more. The rearrangement joins TRBV2 to TRBJ2-1; 13 nucleotides match TRBD2. J was trimmed by 4 bases and V by 7 bases; bases with no gene match: 4. Germline CDR1 and CDR2: SNHLY and FYNNEI. CDR3 length: 15 amino acids. CDR3 amino acids: CASTKGLAGYNEQFF. For the CDR3, the DNA is TGTGCCAGCACCAAGGGACTAGCGGGATACAATGAGCAGTTCTTC. Using reference TRBV2 and TRBJ2-1 for the parts outside the CDR3, the full variable domain is EPEVTQTPSHQVTQMGQEVILRCVPISNHLYFYWYRQILGQKVEFLVSFYNNEISEKSEIFDDQFSVERPDGSNFTLKIRSTKLEDSAMYFCASTKGLAGYNEQFFGPGTRLTVL.

This clonotype was seen repeatedly, ten times or more. This rearrangement joins TRBV2 to TRBJ2-1; D ambiguous. Trimming removed 6 bases from V and 0 bases from J, with 12 bases in between. In germline, CDR1 is SNHLY, CDR2 FYNNEI. CDR3 length: 15 residues. CDR3 sequence reads: CASRRSESSYNEQFF. For the CDR3, the DNA is TGTGCCAGCAGACGGTCCGAATCCTCCTACAATGAGCAGTTCTTC.

This clonotype has a count of ten or more. V and J are TRBV5-1 and TRBJ2-7; 10 bases are shared with TRBD2. The CDR3 loop spans 14 amino acids. Germline V lookup: CDR1 SGHRS, CDR2 YFSETQ. Germline trimming cut 4 bases from V and 5 bases from J; bases unmatched to any gene: 6. The CDR3 region is CASSRAGGPDEQYF. The CDR3 bases are TGCGCCAGCAGCCGAGCGGGAGGGCCCGACGAGCAGTACTTC.

There are many counts of this clonotype. The chain is built from TRBV11-2 and TRBJ1-2, with 12 bases aligning to TRBD1. J was trimmed by 7 bases and V by 4 bases; bases with no gene match: 4. CDR3 length equals 14 residues. Germline V CDR1 and CDR2: SGHAT, FQNNGV. The CDR3 here is CASSSGTGGFGYTF. The DNA for the CDR3 is TGTGCCAGCAGCTCCGGGACAGGGGGCTTTGGCTACACCTTC.

This clonotype was counted at least ten times. The chain is built from TRBV12-3 or TRBV12-4 and TRBJ1-2; a weak D match, TRBD1 (6 bases). V was trimmed by 5 bases and J by 3 bases, leaving 13 bases between them. The CDR3 runs 14 residues. The CDR3 loop is CASSVAGDYYGYTF. CDR3 DNA: TGTGCCAGCAGTGTCGCAGGGGACTACTATGGCTACACCTTC.

As regards this clonotype: A read error is possible here, since a much larger clone lies one base away. The genes are TRBV7-9 and TRBJ2-6; no firm D call. The germline V and J ends were trimmed by 3 bases and 3 bases, with 3 bases remaining between them. CDR1 and CDR2 from the germline V gene are SEHNR and FQNEAQ (reference sequence). This CDR3 has 13 amino acids. This CDR3 is CASSFGGANVLTF. CDR3 bases: TGTGCCAGCAGCTTCGGTGGGGCCAACGTCCTGACTTTC.

This clonotype was seen many times. The genes are TRBV6-1 and TRBJ2-6; 7 nucleotides match TRBD1. V shed 6 bases, J shed 3 bases, and the junction held 17 bases outside the gene matches. The CDR3 is 19 residues long. Germline V lookup: CDR1 MNHNS, CDR2 SASEGT. The CDR3 bases are TGTGCCAGCAGACCCTCACGCCGCAGGGGGATAGGTGGGGCCAACGTCCTGACTTTC. It encodes CASRPSRRRGIGGANVLTF.

In its sample, this clonotype was seen once. Its ends do not fully match the called genes, so a read error is possible. The rearrangement uses TRBV7-2 and TRBJ2-3; a possible D gene is TRBD2 (5 bases). Germline V gene sequence: CDR1 SGHTA, CDR2 FQGNSA. The CDR3 loop spans 12 amino acids. CDR3 in amino acids: CGSSSAPDTQYF. CDR3 bases: TGTGGCAGCAGTAGCGCCCCGGATACGCAGTATTTT.

This clonotype was recorded at least ten times. The chain combines TRBV6-1 with TRBJ1-1; tentatively, D is TRBD1 (6 bases). There are 16 residues in the CDR3. Looked up from germline, CDR1 is MNHNS and CDR2 is SASEGT. V lost 6 bases and J lost 4, with 21 bases in between. CDR3 in amino acids: CASSDVWGQGGTEAFF. In DNA, the CDR3 is TGTGCCAGCAGCGACGTTTGGGGACAAGGGGGCACTGAAGCTTTCTTT.

Of note for this clonotype: The junction departs from germline at one end; a sequencing error may be responsible. The V call is TRBV11-2, the J call TRBJ2-7, with 8 bases aligning to TRBD1. There are 15 residues in the CDR3. CDR1 is SGHAT, CDR2 FQNNGV, per germline. CDR3 protein: CASSLGTGPVYEQYF. The CDR3 bases are TGCGCCAGCAGCCTCGGGACAGGTCCTGTCTACGAGCAGTACTTC.

The chain employs TRBV4-1 and TRBJ1-5, with TRBD1 matching over 8 bases. CDR1 and CDR2 (germline): MGHRA, YSYEKL. The CDR3 covers 16 residues. With V trimmed by 2 bases and J by 6 bases, 9 bases remained unmatched. CDR3 nucleotides: TGCGCCAGCAGCCAAACCGGACAGGGTTTAGGTCAGCCCCAGCATTTT. This codes for CASSQTGQGLGQPQHF.

This chain joins TRBV6-5 and TRBJ1-3; TRBD1 is a possible D gene (5 bases). Trimming took off 0 bases at V and 2 bases at J, with 8 bases between the two ends. The CDR3 extends over 15 amino acids. The germline V gene encodes CDR1 MNHEY and CDR2 SVGAGI. CDR3 DNA: TGTGCCAGCAGTTACTCCGGGACGGCTGGAAACACCATATATTTT. Encoded protein: CASSYSGTAGNTIYF.

This clonotype was seen repeatedly, ten times or more. For the CDR3, the DNA is TGTGCCATACTCGGGGACTTCAACACCGGGGAGCTGTTTTTT. Translating gives CAILGDFNTGELFF. The rearrangement joins TRBV7-9 to TRBJ2-2; TRBD2 might be the D (6 bases). The CDR3 extends over 14 amino acids. Trimming stripped 10 bases from V and 2 bases from J, with 14 bases between. Germline lookup yields CDR1 SEHNR and CDR2 FQNEAQ (reference sequence).

A few counts support this clonotype. This chain joins TRBV19 and TRBJ1-1; the D is unclear. Germline assignment: CDR1 LNHDA and CDR2 SQIVND (reference sequence). The CDR3 extends over 14 amino acids. V lost 1 base to trimming and J lost 1 base, with 7 bases between them. CDR3 bases: TGTGCCAGTAGTATAGCTCACCGGAACACTGAAGCTTTCTTT. This codes for CASSIAHRNTEAFF.

This clonotype was seen repeatedly, ten times or more. V gene TRBV6-1 combines with J gene TRBJ2-5; D possibly uses TRBD1 or TRBD2 (5 bases each). Germline V gene data show CDR1 as MNHNS and CDR2 as SASEGT. This CDR3 is built from 12 residues. V gave up 10 bases and J gave up 5 bases, with 14 bases separating them. CDR3 nucleotide sequence: TGTGCCACCCGGGACGGCGAGGAGACCCAGTACTTC. Amino acid sequence: CATRDGEETQYF.

This clonotype has just a few counts. J is TRBJ1-5 and V is TRBV4-1; unclear D gene. In germline, CDR1 is MGHRA, CDR2 YSYEKL. This CDR3 is built from 15 residues. With 5 bases removed from V and 2 bases from J, the gap between germline ends came to 13 bases. CDR3 DNA: TGCGCCAGCAGCTCCACTACTTTCGGCAATCAGCCCCAGCATTTT. Its protein is CASSSTTFGNQPQHF.

There are many counts of this clonotype. The chain is built from TRBV18 and TRBJ2-2; tentative D call: TRBD1 (6 bases). V lost 2 bases and J 3 bases, leaving 16 bases between the germline ends. Germline V lookup: CDR1 KGHSH, CDR2 LQKENI. The CDR3 is made up of 17 amino acids. CDR3 coding DNA: TGTGCCAGCTCACCAAGATTAAGGGACACCTACACCGGGGAGCTGTTTTTT. It codes for CASSPRLRDTYTGELFF. Combining the CDR3 with reference TRBV18 and TRBJ2-2 gives the whole variable domain NAGVMQNPRHLVRRRGQEARLRCSPMKGHSHVYWYRQLPEEGLKFMVYLQKENIIDESGMPKERFSAEFPKEGPSILRIQQVVRGDSAAYFCASSPRLRDTYTGELFFGEGSRLTVL.

Regarding this clonotype: Compared with germline, one end of the junction differs, possibly owing to a read error. The chain carries TRBV10-3 and TRBJ2-7; 8 positions agree with TRBD2. Germline V lookup: CDR1 ENHRY, CDR2 SYGVKD. The CDR3 runs to 14 residues. The CDR3 loop reads CAISGAGVVYGQYF. As DNA, the CDR3 is TGTGCCATCAGTGGAGCGGGAGTGGTTTACGGGCAGTACTTC.

This clonotype was recorded at least ten times. This sequence joins TRBV18 and TRBJ2-1, with D possibly matching TRBD1 (6 bases). This CDR3 is 16 amino acids long. The germline gives CDR1 KGHSH, CDR2 LQKENI. V lost 4 bases to trimming and J lost 4 bases, with 17 bases between them. The CDR3 bases are TGTGCCAGCTCACGGGAACAGGGCGTCCGATACAATGAGCAGTTCTTC. It is translated as CASSREQGVRYNEQFF.